This record covers a single T cell receptor beta chain. The data stem from a study of OX40 agonist ivuxolimab in advanced cancers. Generated by immunoSEQ multiplex PCR, the TCRdb table keeps only in-frame clones and is missing some. The sample consists of roughly 12,000 clones, 85% to 90% of them appearing once. Trimming removed 4 bases from V and 3 bases from J; junction bases left unmatched: 4. The germline CDR1 and CDR2 sequences are SGDLS and YYNGEE. This CDR3 region has 14 residues. This material consisted of CD4+ or CD8+ T cells sorted from blood, taken in a trial of the OX40 agonist ivuxolimab. This clonotype originated in an adult with an advanced solid tumor such as melanoma, head and neck, liver or kidney cancer. This chain joins TRBV9 and TRBJ1-5, with TRBD1 matching 7 bases. CDR3: CASSHGTVNQPQHF. CDR3 nucleotide sequence: TGTGCCAGCAGCCACGGGACAGTCAATCAGCCCCAGCATTTT.